The clone carrying this TCR beta chain was detected ten times or more. Its matching antigen is unknown. This sample was included in a study of identical twins. Study results and caveats: Modeled out-of-frame TCR alpha sharing in monozygotic twins fell below observed levels. Cross-sectional statistics, not tracking of the same donors, supported the conclusions. Memory repertoires showed no such pattern, whereas abundant cord blood beta clonotypes carried fewer insertions.

With template switching, a universal primer site was added, and the cDNA carried unique molecular identifiers. TCRdb re-called the 5' RACE reads with MiXCR, one entry per CDR3 protein. The sample includes around 480,000 distinct CDR3 sequences, 14% of them seen just once. The ends were cut back, 5 bases at V and 1 base at J, with 11 bases in the middle. This CDR3 has 14 amino acids. The same sample was also used in a study of yellow fever vaccine responses in identical twins.

The sequence was obtained from a young woman in good health. Sequenced input: CD4+ T cells sorted from blood. The chain links TRBV12-3 or TRBV12-4 to TRBJ1-1; possibly TRBD1 for D (5 bases). In nucleotides, the CDR3 is TGTGCCAGCAGTCATCCAACAGGGAACACTGAAGCTTTCTTT. Encoded protein: CASSHPTGNTEAFF.